A single sample gave rise to the 30 T cell receptor beta chains below, sequenced in a study of T cell responses to AZD1222 COVID-19 vaccine. This table comes from immunoSEQ multiplex PCR, and its TCRdb copy is limited to in-frame clones, with some not included. This repertoire shows roughly 160,000 clones, 92% found once; its top ten account for 1.3%. The sample consisted of peripheral blood, taken 28 days after the second AZD1222 dose. Receptors were obtained from an adult who received the AZD1222 COVID-19 vaccine.

The V gene is TRBV28, the J gene TRBJ1-4, with TRBD1 identical over 7 bases. The germline V gene encodes CDR1 MDHEN and CDR2 SYDVKM. The length of the CDR3 is 15 residues. Germline trimming cut 5 bases from V and 5 bases from J; bases unmatched to any gene: 8. CDR3 sequence: CASSTPQGPNEKLFF. CDR3 in DNA: TGTGCCAGCAGTACCCCACAGGGGCCGAATGAAAAACTGTTTTTT.

The V and J genes are TRBV19 and TRBJ1-4; D possibly corresponds to TRBD1 (5 bases). Germline V lookup: CDR1 LNHDA, CDR2 SQIVND (reference sequence). Deletions cut 4 bases from V and 5 bases from J, with 14 bases between. The CDR3 spans 15 residues. CDR3 DNA sequence: TGTGCCAGTAGTACGTCCGGGGGACCCAATGAAAAACTGTTTTTT. Amino acid sequence: CASSTSGGPNEKLFF. Combining the CDR3 with reference TRBV19 and TRBJ1-4 gives the whole variable domain DGGITQSPKYLFRKEGQNVTLSCEQNLNHDAMYWYRQDPGQGLRLIYYSQIVNDFQKGDIAEGYSVSREKKESFPLTVTSAQKNPTAFYLCASSTSGGPNEKLFFGSGTQLSVL.

This chain joins TRBV10-3 and TRBJ2-7; no clear D gene. This CDR3 comprises 11 residues. Trimming took 3 bases from V and 6 from J, leaving 6 bases between them. Germline V gene sequence: CDR1 ENHRY, CDR2 SYGVKD. The CDR3 reads CAISELAEQYF. DNA of the CDR3: TGTGCCATCAGTGAATTAGCCGAGCAGTACTTC.

The rearrangement joins TRBV19 to TRBJ2-1; D tentatively fits TRBD1 or TRBD2 (5 bases each). Deletions cut 7 bases from V and 4 bases from J, with 17 bases between. The length of the CDR3 is 15 residues. CDR1 and CDR2 (germline): LNHDA, SQIVND (reference sequence). CDR3 in amino acids: CASTLGGSQYNEQFF. DNA for the CDR3: TGTGCCAGTACCCTTGGGGGTTCTCAATACAATGAGCAGTTCTTC.

The chain employs TRBV4-1 and TRBJ2-3; D is perhaps TRBD2 (7 bases). Trimming removed 2 bases from V and 6 bases from J, with 18 bases in between. From germline, CDR1 is MGHRA and CDR2 YSYEKL. This CDR3 spans 16 amino acids. This CDR3 is CASSQPRGGASDTQYF. The CDR3 region has the DNA TGCGCCAGCAGCCAACCAAGGGGGGGGGCGTCGGATACGCAGTATTTT.

This sequence joins TRBV4-2 and TRBJ2-3, with 10 bases that match TRBD2. Germline CDR1 reads LGHNA; CDR2 reads YNFKEQ. The ends lost 4 bases at V and 3 bases at J; junction bases unmatched: 4. The CDR3 totals 15 residues. CDR3 sequence: CASSRTSGDTDTQYF. The DNA for the CDR3 is TGTGCCAGCAGCCGTACTAGCGGGGATACAGATACGCAGTATTTT.

V gene TRBV7-9 combines with J gene TRBJ1-1; D is unclear. Germline loops: CDR1 SEHNR, CDR2 FQNEAQ (reference sequence). The V gene lost 3 bases and the J gene lost 3 bases, with 11 bases spanning the gap. This CDR3 contains 14 residues. CDR3 DNA sequence: TGTGCCAGCAGCTTCGGGGTATTGGACACTGAAGCTTTCTTT. Residues: CASSFGVLDTEAFF.

The rearrangement joins TRBV9 to TRBJ2-7, with TRBD2 identical over 10 bases. This CDR3 has 15 amino acids. Germline trimming cut 4 bases from V and 4 bases from J; bases unmatched to any gene: 8. Germline lookup yields CDR1 SGDLS and CDR2 YYNGEE. The CDR3 nucleotides read TGTGCCAGCAGCTACAGCGGGAGGGCCGAATACGAGCAGTACTTC. This sequence encodes CASSYSGRAEYEQYF. The full variable domain, completed using reference TRBV9 and TRBJ2-7, is DSGVTQTPKHLITATGQRVTLRCSPRSGDLSVYWYQQSLDQGLQFLIQYYNGEERAKGNILERFSAQQFPDLHSELNLSSLELGDSALYFCASSYSGRAEYEQYFGPGTRLTVT.

This chain connects TRBV5-8 to TRBJ2-4; 10 bases fit TRBD2. This CDR3 has 18 amino acids. The V gene end was trimmed by 1 base and the J gene end by 0 bases; junction bases not matched to a gene: 7. CDR1 SGHTS and CDR2 YDEGEE come from the germline V gene. The CDR3 here is CASSLFGLADVAKNIQYF. CDR3 DNA: TGTGCCAGCAGCTTGTTCGGACTAGCGGACGTAGCCAAAAACATTCAGTACTTC. The full variable domain, rest sourced from reference TRBV5-8 and TRBJ2-4, is EAGVTQSPTHLIKTRGQQATLRCSPISGHTSVYWYQQALGLGLQFLLWYDEGEERNRGNFPPRFSGRQFPNYSSELNVNALELEDSALYLCASSLFGLADVAKNIQYFGAGTRLSVL.

The chain recombines TRBV6-2 or TRBV6-3 with TRBJ1-5; 10 nucleotides match TRBD1. CDR3 length equals 15 residues. V lost 6 bases, J lost 6 bases, and 8 bases stayed unmatched. Germline CDR1 is MNHEY and CDR2 is SVGEGT. The CDR3 is CASSPGQGVGQPQHF. The CDR3, as DNA: TGTGCCAGCAGCCCAGGACAGGGGGTCGGTCAGCCCCAGCATTTT.

This clone was seen once. The chain combines TRBV12-3 or TRBV12-4 with TRBJ2-1, with D maybe TRBD2 (6 bases). The V and J ends lost 6 bases and 10 bases respectively, with 13 bases between them. The CDR3 is 12 amino acids. As DNA, the CDR3 is TGTGCCAGCAGGACCCCCGGGGGAGAGCAGTTCTTC. Translated: CASRTPGGEQFF.

Of note for this clone: Compared with germline, one end of the junction differs, possibly owing to a read error. This rearrangement joins TRBV7-7 to TRBJ2-1; a possible D gene is TRBD2 (5 bases). CDR3 size: 17 residues. Per the germline V gene, CDR1 is SSHAT and CDR2 is FNYEAQ (reference sequence). The CDR3 sequence is CASSLASGLASVDEQFF. The CDR3, as DNA: TGTGCTAGCAGCTTAGCGTCCGGCCTAGCTTCGGTCGATGAGCAGTTCTTC.

The chain joins TRBV7-8 to TRBJ1-2; tentatively, D is TRBD1 (5 bases). Between the trimmed V and J ends, which lost 4 bases and 5 bases, there was a span of 17 bases. The length of the CDR3 is 15 residues. Looked up from germline, CDR1 is SGHVS and CDR2 is FQNEAQ. In DNA, the CDR3 is TGTGCCAGCAGCTCGAGGGCGGGGGGTCTTTATGGCTACACCTTC. Amino acids: CASSSRAGGLYGYTF.

This chain links TRBV5-8 with TRBJ1-2, with D unresolved. The CDR3 spans 18 residues. Deletions cut 0 bases from V and 4 bases from J, with 22 bases between. Germline-derived CDR1 and CDR2 are SGHTS and YDEGEE. DNA for the CDR3: TGTGCCAGCAGCTTGGGGACCGGGCGGACCCCCGAGCCCTATGGCTACACCTTC. It encodes CASSLGTGRTPEPYGYTF.

The chain employs TRBV7-4 and TRBJ2-7, with TRBD2 matching 14 bases. V shed 5 bases and J 5 bases; nucleotides not matched to a gene: 5. Germline values: CDR1 SGHVT, CDR2 SQSDAQ. The CDR3 is 15 residues long. CDR3 DNA sequence: TGTGCCAGCAGCCCCGGGACTAGCGGGAGAAACGAGCAGTACTTC. As protein: CASSPGTSGRNEQYF. Based on the CDR3 plus reference TRBV7-4 and TRBJ2-7, the full variable domain is GAGVSQSPRYKVAKRGRDVALRCDSISGHVTLYWYRQTLGQGSEVLTYSQSDAQRDKSGRPSGRFSAERPERSVSTLKIQRTEQGDSAVYLCASSPGTSGRNEQYFGPGTRLTVT.

The chain combines TRBV9 with TRBJ1-2; maybe TRBD1 (6 bases). The germline CDR1 and CDR2 sequences are SGDLS and YYNGEE. The CDR3 consists of 16 residues. Trimming cost V 0 bases and J 0 bases, with 12 bases left between them. In nucleotides, the CDR3 is TGTGCCAGCAGCGTAGAGCCGACAGGAGCTAACTATGGCTACACCTTC. Residues: CASSVEPTGANYGYTF.

The genes are TRBV19 and TRBJ1-1, with D possibly matching TRBD1 (6 bases). The length of the CDR3 is 14 residues. CDR1 is LNHDA and CDR2 is SQIVND in the germline V gene (reference sequence). V was pared by 3 bases and J by 1 base, with 9 bases between. The CDR3 sequence is CASSIWDTNTEAFF. Written as DNA, the CDR3 is TGTGCCAGTAGTATCTGGGACACGAACACTGAAGCTTTCTTT.

The V call is TRBV29-1, the J call TRBJ1-3; no firm D call. Trimming pared 7 bases from V and 0 bases from J, leaving 7 bases between. CDR3 length: 12 amino acids. Germline V gene data show CDR1 as SQVTM and CDR2 as ANQGSEA. The CDR3 bases are TGCAGCGCCCATAACTCTGGAAACACCATATATTTT. Translation: CSAHNSGNTIYF.

Only a few counts were recorded for this clone. The genes are TRBV7-8 and TRBJ1-2; D gene ambiguous. V lost 4 bases and J lost 4, with 10 bases in between. This CDR3 spans 13 amino acids. The germline gives CDR1 SGHVS, CDR2 FQNEAQ. For the CDR3, the DNA is TGTGCCAGCAGCTCGAGTGAAGGCTATGGCTACACCTTC. Protein sequence: CASSSSEGYGYTF.

This clone occurred a few times. V and J are TRBV7-6 and TRBJ1-3; no clear D. The CDR3 has 13 amino acids. Germline CDR1 SGHVS, CDR2 FNYEAQ. V lost 3 bases and J lost 7, with 10 bases in between. CDR3 region: CASSLSSGNTIYF. In DNA form, the CDR3 reads TGTGCCAGCAGCTTGTCCTCGGGGAACACCATATATTTT.

This clone appeared a few times. The V call is TRBV27, the J call TRBJ2-7; D may be TRBD2 (6 bases). Germline CDR1 reads MNHEY; CDR2 reads SMNVEV (reference sequence). This CDR3 spans 14 amino acids. V lost 6 bases to trimming and J lost 6 bases, with 18 bases between them. In nucleotides, the CDR3 is TGTGCCAGCAGAAAACTAGCTGGGGTTTTCGAGCAGTACTTC. Amino acid sequence: CASRKLAGVFEQYF.

This clone was counted once. The genes are TRBV7-8 and TRBJ2-3, with 12 positions matching TRBD2. The CDR3 totals 16 residues. The germline V gene has CDR1 SGHVS and CDR2 FQNEAQ. V gave up 2 bases and J gave up 5 bases; unmatched junction bases: 5. CDR3 protein: CASSLLAGGPEDTQYF. CDR3 DNA: TGTGCCAGCAGCTTACTAGCGGGGGGGCCGGAAGATACGCAGTATTTT.

The chain recombines TRBV13 with TRBJ2-5; 9 bases match TRBD1. There are 14 residues in the CDR3. With 5 bases clipped from V and 3 bases from J, the junction kept 4 bases outside the gene matches. CDR1 PRHDT and CDR2 FYEKMQ come from the germline V gene (reference sequence). The CDR3 here is CASSHRGREETQYF. DNA for the CDR3: TGTGCCAGCAGCCACAGGGGGCGGGAAGAGACCCAGTACTTC.

As regards this clone: Other DNA sequences within the sample encode an identical CDR3. The rearrangement uses TRBV2 and TRBJ1-6; D is undetermined. Germline V gives CDR1 SNHLY, CDR2 FYNNEI. V lost 2 bases and J lost 2, with 4 bases in between. The CDR3 extends over 14 amino acids. The CDR3 sequence: CASSETAYNSPLHF. DNA for the CDR3: TGTGCCAGCAGTGAAACCGCCTATAATTCACCCCTCCACTTT.

This rearrangement joins TRBV21-1 to TRBJ1-1. TRBV21-1 is described as a pseudogene. The CDR3 totals 15 residues. CDR3 in DNA: TGTGCCAGCAGCAAAGTGACCGGGATGAACACTGAAGCTTTCTTT. Translation gives CASSKVTGMNTEAFF.

This clone appeared a single time. This chain links TRBV4-1 with TRBJ1-5, with D hard to call. The ends were cut back, 0 bases at V and 3 bases at J, with 12 bases in the middle. CDR1 is MGHRA and CDR2 is YSYEKL in the germline V gene. The CDR3 covers 16 residues. The CDR3 is CASSQDWSDYNQPQHF. CDR3 coding DNA: TGCGCCAGCAGCCAAGATTGGAGTGATTACAATCAGCCCCAGCATTTT.

This clone has only one observation. The CDR3 spells CASSLPGWEGGNQPQHF. CDR3 bases: TGTGCCAGCAGCCTCCCAGGTTGGGAGGGGGGCAATCAGCCCCAGCATTTT. The J gene is TRBJ1-5, the V gene TRBV7-3; a weak D match, TRBD1 (6 bases). The V end lost 5 bases, the J end lost 2 bases, and 19 bases lay between the germline ends. The CDR3 covers 17 residues. The germline V gene has CDR1 SGHTA and CDR2 FQGTGA.

J is TRBJ1-1 and V is TRBV15; D might be TRBD1 (5 bases). The CDR3 runs to 16 residues. Trimming took 1 base from V and 3 from J, leaving 15 bases between them. Germline assignment: CDR1 LNHNV and CDR2 YYDKDF (reference sequence). CDR3 DNA sequence: TGTGCCACCAGCAGAGGATGGTGGGGGTGGGACACTGAAGCTTTCTTT. It yields the protein CATSRGWWGWDTEAFF. Drawing the rest from reference TRBV15 and TRBJ1-1, the complete variable domain is DAMVIQNPRYQVTQFGKPVTLSCSQTLNHNVMYWYQQKSSQAPKLLFHYYDKDFNNEADTPDNFQSRRPNTSFCFLDIRSPGLGDTAMYLCATSRGWWGWDTEAFFGQGTRLTVV.

The rearrangement uses TRBV7-2 and TRBJ2-1; weak D call: TRBD2 (6 bases). CDR1 is SGHTA and CDR2 is FQGNSA in the germline V gene. V was cut by 5 bases and J by 6 bases, with 26 bases left in between. This CDR3 region has 18 residues. CDR3 bases: TGTGCCAGCAGCCCGCCCTCCCCCGGGACTCGAGCTTCCAATGAGCAGTTCTTC. Its translation is CASSPPSPGTRASNEQFF.

This clone was observed once. The CDR3: CASSLAGIGTEAFF. CDR3 coding DNA: TGTGCCAGCAGCTTAGCCGGGATAGGCACTGAAGCTTTCTTT. The chain links TRBV7-6 to TRBJ1-1, with D hard to call. Per the germline V gene, CDR1 is SGHVS and CDR2 is FNYEAQ. Deletions cut 0 bases from V and 4 bases from J, with 9 bases between. The CDR3 runs 14 residues. Full variable domain (rest looked up from reference TRBV7-6 and TRBJ1-1): GAGVSQSPRYKVTKRGQDVALRCDPISGHVSLYWYRQALGQGPEFLTYFNYEAQQDKSGLPNDRFSAERPEGSISTLTIQRTEQRDSAMYRCASSLAGIGTEAFFGQGTRLTVV.